A single sample is the source of the 6 T cell receptor beta chains below, sequenced in a study of control samples from healthy donors and cancer patients. Clones were read by immunoSEQ multiplex PCR, and TCRdb kept only the in-frame ones, dropping some. The sample carries 65,000 to 100,000 clones, more than 75% recorded once. Sequencing used blood. Receptor source: a man aged 45-65 years in good health.

The V and J genes are TRBV5-5 and TRBJ2-1; 9 bases match TRBD2. This CDR3 has 16 amino acids. Germline CDR1 reads SGHKS; CDR2 reads YYEKEE (reference sequence). V trimming: 4 bases; J trimming: 6 bases; junction bases outside the gene matches: 11. The CDR3 is CASSPDGGGASNEQFF. The CDR3 region has the DNA TGTGCCAGCAGCCCGGACGGCGGGGGGGCTAGCAATGAGCAGTTCTTC. The whole variable domain, filled in from reference TRBV5-5 and TRBJ2-1, reads DAGVTQSPTHLIKTRGQQVTLRCSPISGHKSVSWYQQVLGQGPQFIFQYYEKEERGRGNFPDRFSARQFPNYSSELNVNALLLGDSALYLCASSPDGGGASNEQFFGPGTRLTVL.

The chain has TRBV9 and TRBJ2-1; 9 bases match TRBD2. Germline trimming cut 3 bases from V and 2 bases from J; bases unmatched to any gene: 9. Germline CDR1 SGDLS, CDR2 YYNGEE. This CDR3 contains 17 residues. Here the CDR3 DNA reads TGTGCCAGCAGCGACGATTTAGCGGGAGCTACCTACAATGAGCAGTTCTTC. This sequence encodes CASSDDLAGATYNEQFF. The full variable domain, rest sourced from reference TRBV9 and TRBJ2-1, is DSGVTQTPKHLITATGQRVTLRCSPRSGDLSVYWYQQSLDQGLQFLIQYYNGEERAKGNILERFSAQQFPDLHSELNLSSLELGDSALYFCASSDDLAGATYNEQFFGPGTRLTVL.

The chain joins TRBV18 to TRBJ1-2; D remains unclear. This CDR3 has 16 amino acids. Germline V gene sequence: CDR1 KGHSH, CDR2 LQKENI. V was pared by 0 bases and J by 3 bases, with 14 bases between. CDR3 amino acids: CASSPPYGGRDYGYTF. CDR3 nucleotide sequence: TGTGCCAGCTCACCACCGTACGGAGGACGGGACTATGGCTACACCTTC.

V and J are TRBV30 and TRBJ1-4, with 8 bases matching TRBD1. Per the germline V gene, CDR1 is GTSNPN and CDR2 is SVGIG (reference sequence). The V gene end was trimmed by 3 bases and the J gene end by 7 bases; junction bases not matched to a gene: 7. This CDR3 spans 14 amino acids. CDR3 nucleotides: TGTGCCTGGAGGTCAGGGGGCCCGGGTGAAAAACTGTTTTTT. This encodes CAWRSGGPGEKLFF.

The chain has TRBV9 and TRBJ2-5; TRBD2 matches 14 bases. Germline assignment: CDR1 SGDLS and CDR2 YYNGEE. The CDR3 is 16 residues long. V lost 3 bases, J lost 3 bases, and 4 bases stayed unmatched. CDR3 DNA sequence: TGTGCCAGCAGCGCCTTGGGACTAGCGGGGGAAGAGACCCAGTACTTC. Translating it yields CASSALGLAGEETQYF.

This clone showed up just once. The rearrangement uses TRBV30 and TRBJ1-5, with no clear D. Per germline, CDR1 GTSNPN and CDR2 SVGIG (reference sequence). This CDR3 spans 14 amino acids. Deletions cut 2 bases from V and 5 bases from J, with 13 bases between. CDR3 sequence (DNA): TGTGCCTGGAGTCTTAAGCCCGGGCATCAGCCCCAGCATTTT. This encodes CAWSLKPGHQPQHF.